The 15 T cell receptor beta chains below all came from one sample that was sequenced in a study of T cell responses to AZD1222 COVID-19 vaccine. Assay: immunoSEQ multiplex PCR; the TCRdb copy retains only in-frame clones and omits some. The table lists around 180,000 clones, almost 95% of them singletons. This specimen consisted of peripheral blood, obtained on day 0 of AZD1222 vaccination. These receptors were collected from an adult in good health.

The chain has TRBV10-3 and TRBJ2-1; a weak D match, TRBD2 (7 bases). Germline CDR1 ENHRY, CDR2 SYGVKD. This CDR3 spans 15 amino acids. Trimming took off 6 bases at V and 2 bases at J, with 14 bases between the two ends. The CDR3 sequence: CAIRGGDNTYNEQFF. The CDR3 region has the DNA TGTGCCATCAGAGGGGGGGACAATACCTACAATGAGCAGTTCTTC.

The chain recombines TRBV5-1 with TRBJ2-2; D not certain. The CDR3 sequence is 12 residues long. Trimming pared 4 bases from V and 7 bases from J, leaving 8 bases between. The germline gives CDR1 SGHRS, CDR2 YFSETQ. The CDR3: CASSLTLGELFF. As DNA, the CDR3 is TGCGCCAGCAGCCTGACCCTCGGGGAGCTGTTTTTT.

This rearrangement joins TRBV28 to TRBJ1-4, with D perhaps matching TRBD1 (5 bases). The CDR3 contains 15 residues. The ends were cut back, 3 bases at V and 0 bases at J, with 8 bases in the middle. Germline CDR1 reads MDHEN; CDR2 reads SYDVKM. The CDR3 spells CASSFRGATNEKLFF. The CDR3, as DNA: TGTGCCAGCAGTTTTCGGGGCGCAACTAATGAAAAACTGTTTTTT.

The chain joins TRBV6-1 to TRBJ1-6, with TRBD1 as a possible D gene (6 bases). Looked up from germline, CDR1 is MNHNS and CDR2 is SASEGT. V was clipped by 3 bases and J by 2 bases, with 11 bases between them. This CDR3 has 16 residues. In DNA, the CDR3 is TGTGCCAGCAGTGACCCCGACAGGCCCTATAATTCACCCCTCCACTTT. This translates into CASSDPDRPYNSPLHF.

The CDR3 nucleotides read TGTGCCAGCAGCCCATGGCAAGACACCGGGGAGCTGTTTTTT. Translated, it gives CASSPWQDTGELFF. This chain connects TRBV14 to TRBJ2-2; D ambiguous. The germline V gene has CDR1 SGHDN and CDR2 FVKESK. The CDR3 length is 14 residues. With 4 bases removed from V and 3 bases from J, the gap between germline ends came to 9 bases.

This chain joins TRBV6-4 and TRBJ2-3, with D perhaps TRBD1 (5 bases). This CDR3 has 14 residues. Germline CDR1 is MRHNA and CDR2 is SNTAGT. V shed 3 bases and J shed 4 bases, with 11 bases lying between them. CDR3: CASSDSGAADTQYF. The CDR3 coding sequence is TGTGCCAGCAGTGATAGTGGGGCGGCAGATACGCAGTATTTT.

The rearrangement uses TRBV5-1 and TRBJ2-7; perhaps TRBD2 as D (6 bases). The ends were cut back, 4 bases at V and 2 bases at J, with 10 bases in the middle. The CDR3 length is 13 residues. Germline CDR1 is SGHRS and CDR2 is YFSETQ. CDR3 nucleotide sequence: TGCGCCAGCAGCCGGGCGGGGACCTACGAGCAGTACTTC. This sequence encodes CASSRAGTYEQYF.

The chain's CDR3 is CAISESFQGSGYGYTF. The DNA for the CDR3 is TGTGCCATCAGTGAGTCCTTTCAGGGAAGCGGGTATGGCTACACCTTC. V is TRBV10-3 and J is TRBJ1-2, with D possibly being TRBD1 (5 bases). The V gene's germline CDR1 is ENHRY and CDR2 SYGVKD. The CDR3 has 16 amino acids. V lost 0 bases, J lost 5 bases, and 16 bases lay in between.

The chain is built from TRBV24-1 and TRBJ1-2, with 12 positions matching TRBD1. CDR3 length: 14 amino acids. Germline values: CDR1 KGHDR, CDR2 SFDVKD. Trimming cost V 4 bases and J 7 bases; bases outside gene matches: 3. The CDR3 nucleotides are TGTGCCACCAGTGACACGGGACAGGGGGCTGGCTACACCTTC. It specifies CATSDTGQGAGYTF.

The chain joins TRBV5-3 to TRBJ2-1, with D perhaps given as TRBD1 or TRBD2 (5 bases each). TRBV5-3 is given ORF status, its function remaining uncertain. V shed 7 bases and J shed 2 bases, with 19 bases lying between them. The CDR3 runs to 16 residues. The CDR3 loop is CARPRPWGKAYNEQFF. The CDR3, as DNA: TGTGCCAGACCTCGACCCTGGGGGAAAGCCTACAATGAGCAGTTCTTC.

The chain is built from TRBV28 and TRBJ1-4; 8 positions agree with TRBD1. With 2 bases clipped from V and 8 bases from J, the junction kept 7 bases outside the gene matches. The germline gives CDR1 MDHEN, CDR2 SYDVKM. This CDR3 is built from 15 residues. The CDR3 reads CASSLSWTGKEKLFF. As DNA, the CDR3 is TGTGCCAGCAGTTTAAGCTGGACAGGGAAAGAAAAACTGTTTTTT.

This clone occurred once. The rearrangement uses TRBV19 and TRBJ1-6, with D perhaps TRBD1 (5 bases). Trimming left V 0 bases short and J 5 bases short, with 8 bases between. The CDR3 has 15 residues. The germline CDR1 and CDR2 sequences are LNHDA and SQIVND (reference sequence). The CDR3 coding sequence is TGTGCCAGTAGTATAGAGGCGACAGATAATTCACCCCTCCACTTT. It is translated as CASSIEATDNSPLHF.

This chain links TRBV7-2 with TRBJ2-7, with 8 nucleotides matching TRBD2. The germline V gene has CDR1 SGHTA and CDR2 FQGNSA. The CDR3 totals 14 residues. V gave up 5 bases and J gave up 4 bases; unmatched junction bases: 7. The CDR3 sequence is CASSHGTRGYEQYF. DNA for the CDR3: TGTGCCAGCAGCCACGGGACTAGGGGGTACGAGCAGTACTTC.

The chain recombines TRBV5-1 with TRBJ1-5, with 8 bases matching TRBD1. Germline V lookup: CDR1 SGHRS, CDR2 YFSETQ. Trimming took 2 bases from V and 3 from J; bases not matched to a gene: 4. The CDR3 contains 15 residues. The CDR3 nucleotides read TGCGCCAGCAGCTTCGGACAGGGCCCCAATCAGCCCCAGCATTTT. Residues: CASSFGQGPNQPQHF.

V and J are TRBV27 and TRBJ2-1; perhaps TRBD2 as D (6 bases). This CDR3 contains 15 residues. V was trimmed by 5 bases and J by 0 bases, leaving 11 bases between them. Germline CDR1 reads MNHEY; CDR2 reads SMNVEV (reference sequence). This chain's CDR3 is CASSAGTHSYNEQFF. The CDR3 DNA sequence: TGTGCCAGCAGTGCCGGGACTCACTCCTACAATGAGCAGTTCTTC.